The clone carrying this TCR beta chain was detected only a few times. Primers used in a second PCR of roughly 6 to 11 cycles were a sample-barcoded 5' primer and a J-beta primer mix. Via MiXCR, TCRdb re-called the 5' RACE reads, giving one row per CDR3 protein. The sample has about 1.4 million distinct CDR3 sequences, approximately 60% seen once. This record belongs to a study of blood T cells in healthy people across ages. Germline V lookup: CDR1 MGHDK, CDR2 SYGVNS. CDR3 length equals 16 residues. V trimming: 1 base; J trimming: 4 bases; junction bases outside the gene matches: 7. The sequence was obtained from a young man in good health. Sequenced sample: blood. The V call is TRBV25-1, the J call TRBJ2-7; TRBD1 matches 10 bases. The CDR3 reads CASSEWKGQGIYEQYF. The CDR3 region has the DNA TGTGCCAGCAGTGAATGGAAGGGACAGGGGATTTACGAGCAGTACTTC.